The 13 T cell receptor beta chains below were found in one sample sequenced in a study of T cell responses to AZD1222 COVID-19 vaccine (dated by TCRdb to about 2021). The method was the immunoSEQ multiplex PCR assay. TCRdb holds this immuneACCESS table with in-frame rearrangements only. Some clones are missing; in checked studies, unresolved V genes explain under half, and the rest has no known cause. This sample lists roughly 150,000 clones; more than 85% were detected once. The ten largest clones capture over 4% of the sample. Per the publication, the time point label means: baseline before first vaccination. Sequencing used peripheral blood, obtained on day 0 of AZD1222 vaccination. Source of these receptors: an adult in good health.

The chain combines TRBV10-3 with TRBJ2-5; 8 bases line up with TRBD1. Germline V gene data show CDR1 as ENHRY and CDR2 as SYGVKD. The CDR3 consists of 16 residues. With 2 bases clipped from V and 4 bases from J, the junction kept 9 bases outside the gene matches. CDR3 loop: CAISEGNRGNGETQYF. For the CDR3, the DNA is TGTGCCATCAGTGAGGGGAACAGGGGGAACGGAGAGACCCAGTACTTC.

The V and J genes are TRBV14 and TRBJ2-1; 7 nucleotides align to TRBD2. Germline V gene sequence: CDR1 SGHDN, CDR2 FVKESK. The V gene end was trimmed by 6 bases and the J gene end by 2 bases; junction bases not matched to a gene: 7. The CDR3 contains 15 residues. CDR3 bases: TGTGCCAGCAGGCGGCGGGAGAACACCTACAATGAGCAGTTCTTC. Translation gives CASRRRENTYNEQFF. Combining the CDR3 with reference TRBV14 and TRBJ2-1 gives the whole variable domain EAGVTQFPSHSVIEKGQTVTLRCDPISGHDNLYWYRRVMGKEIKFLLHFVKESKQDESGMPNNRFLAERTGGTYSTLKVQPAELEDSGVYFCASRRRENTYNEQFFGPGTRLTVL.

This sequence joins TRBV7-9 and TRBJ2-5; D perhaps matches TRBD2 (5 bases). Per the germline V gene, CDR1 is SEHNR and CDR2 is FQNEAQ (reference sequence). Trimming pared 4 bases from V and 0 bases from J, leaving 12 bases between. The CDR3 has 15 residues. Here the CDR3 DNA reads TGTGCCAGCAGCTGGAGTACCGGGAACCAAGAGACCCAGTACTTC. It is translated as CASSWSTGNQETQYF.

V and J are TRBV28 and TRBJ1-5, with D perhaps TRBD1 (5 bases). V dropped 11 bases and J dropped 4 bases, with 12 bases sitting between them. Germline CDR1 is MDHEN and CDR2 is SYDVKM. The CDR3 covers 12 residues. The CDR3 region is CASRAPNQPQHF. The CDR3 region has the DNA TGTGCCTCCAGGGCACCGAATCAGCCCCAGCATTTT.

Notes on this clone: Distinct nucleotide sequences in the sample also encode this CDR3. The gene calls are TRBV5-1 and TRBJ2-3; no clear D. This CDR3 comprises 14 residues. Germline V gene data show CDR1 as SGHRS and CDR2 as YFSETQ. Trimming took off 0 bases at V and 0 bases at J, with 5 bases between the two ends. The CDR3 is CASSLAGSTDTQYF. The CDR3 coding sequence is TGCGCCAGCAGCTTGGCCGGAAGCACAGATACGCAGTATTTT.

The chain is built from TRBV15 and TRBJ1-2, with D hard to call. This CDR3 region has 14 residues. Germline CDR1 LNHNV, CDR2 YYDKDF (reference sequence). Deletions cut 0 bases from V and 5 bases from J, with 10 bases between. DNA for the CDR3: TGTGCCACCAGCAGAGATTCTGTGGGGTATGGCTACACCTTC. Protein sequence: CATSRDSVGYGYTF. Filled out from reference TRBV15 and TRBJ1-2, the complete variable domain reads DAMVIQNPRYQVTQFGKPVTLSCSQTLNHNVMYWYQQKSSQAPKLLFHYYDKDFNNEADTPDNFQSRRPNTSFCFLDIRSPGLGDTAMYLCATSRDSVGYGYTFGSGTRLTVV.

This clone showed up just once. The gene calls are TRBV6-5 and TRBJ1-2; 7 bases agree with TRBD1. The CDR3 spans 14 residues. Germline assignment: CDR1 MNHEY and CDR2 SVGAGI. V dropped 6 bases and J dropped 4; count of bases not matched to a gene: 8. CDR3 nucleotides: TGTGCCAGCAGACCCGGGACAGTTATCTATGGCTACACCTTC. This encodes CASRPGTVIYGYTF.

This clone was counted a single time. This chain joins TRBV5-6 and TRBJ1-4; D perhaps matches TRBD1 (5 bases). The germline V gene has CDR1 SGHDT and CDR2 YYEEEE. The CDR3 runs to 14 residues. Trimming removed 1 base at V and 6 bases at J, with 10 bases between. The CDR3 sequence: CASSLQGYYEKLFF. The CDR3 region has the DNA TGTGCCAGCAGCTTGCAGGGCTACTATGAAAAACTGTTTTTT.

This clone occurred once. This sequence joins TRBV27 and TRBJ2-3, with 11 bases that match TRBD2. Trimming took 4 bases from V and 5 from J; bases not matched to a gene: 8. Germline values: CDR1 MNHEY, CDR2 SMNVEV (reference sequence). The CDR3 runs 16 residues. DNA of the CDR3: TGTGCCAGCAGTTCCGAACTAGCGGGAGCTGGAGATACGCAGTATTTT. This translates into CASSSELAGAGDTQYF.

This clone was observed a single time. J is TRBJ2-7 and V is TRBV29-1, with 10 bases fitting TRBD1. Germline loops: CDR1 SQVTM, CDR2 ANQGSEA. V dropped 4 bases and J dropped 3; count of bases not matched to a gene: 6. This CDR3 is 14 amino acids long. The CDR3 DNA reads as TGCAGCGTTGCAAAAAGGACAGGGGGCTACGAGCAGTACTTC. Translation: CSVAKRTGGYEQYF.

The chain couples TRBV19 to TRBJ1-4; 7 nucleotides match TRBD1. The J segment lost 5 bases and the V segment lost 4 bases, leaving 1 base of the junction unmatched. The CDR3 sequence is 13 residues long. Germline V gives CDR1 LNHDA, CDR2 SQIVND (reference sequence). The CDR3 nucleotides read TGTGCCAGTAGTACGACAGGGAATGAAAAACTGTTTTTT. Protein: CASSTTGNEKLFF.

The rearrangement uses TRBV3-1 (or the pseudogene TRBV3-2) and TRBJ1-5; a possible D gene is TRBD1 (5 bases). The CDR3 runs 16 residues. V was shortened by 0 bases and J by 4 bases, with 13 bases between the two germline ends. CDR1 and CDR2 from the germline V gene are LGHDT and YNNKEL (reference sequence). Here the CDR3 DNA reads TGTGCCAGCAGCCAAGATGCGCAGGGCCGGAATCAGCCCCAGCATTTT. Amino acid sequence: CASSQDAQGRNQPQHF.

The chain couples TRBV18 to TRBJ2-3; 9 positions agree with TRBD1. Germline trimming cut 4 bases from V and 6 bases from J; bases unmatched to any gene: 5. This CDR3 is built from 14 residues. Per germline, CDR1 KGHSH and CDR2 LQKENI. The CDR3 coding sequence is TGTGCCAGCTCACAACAGGGGGCGCCGGATACGCAGTATTTT. It translates to CASSQQGAPDTQYF.